A single sample is the source of the 13 T cell receptor beta chains below, sequenced in a study of CD8 T cells in ankylosing spondylitis. Findings of the study overall: A motif in TCR beta, a set of roughly 8 highly homologous variants, appeared characteristic of ankylosing spondylitis blood.

For these TCRs, the target antigens are not known. TCRdb re-analysed the 5' RACE reads in MiXCR, keeping a single row per CDR3 protein. This table holds over 600,000 distinct CDR3 sequences, around 19% found once. The sequencing sample was made of blood, either unsorted or a sorted T cell fraction (not recorded which). These receptors were collected from a male donor with ankylosing spondylitis.

The chain recombines TRBV27 with TRBJ2-7; TRBD1 agrees at 8 bases. The V gene end was trimmed by 0 bases and the J gene end by 6 bases; junction bases not matched to a gene: 19. This CDR3 region has 19 residues. Per the germline V gene, CDR1 is MNHEY and CDR2 is SMNVEV (reference sequence). CDR3 sequence reads: CASSLSGQGFVGRRREQYF. In DNA, the CDR3 is TGTGCCAGCAGTTTATCAGGACAGGGCTTTGTGGGACGACGCCGCGAGCAGTACTTC.

This CDR3 reads CAIRASGTTDTQYF. CDR3 nucleotides: TGTGCCATCAGGGCTAGCGGGACAACAGATACGCAGTATTTT. The J gene is TRBJ2-3, the V gene TRBV10-3; 9 bases are a match to TRBD2. V trimming: 6 bases; J trimming: 3 bases; junction bases outside the gene matches: 4. The CDR3 totals 14 residues. CDR1 and CDR2 from the germline V gene are ENHRY and SYGVKD.

This clonotype occurred a few times. The chain links TRBV9 to TRBJ1-4; D gene ambiguous. Trimming took off 3 bases at V and 7 bases at J, with 13 bases between the two ends. The CDR3 spans 14 residues. Looked up from germline, CDR1 is SGDLS and CDR2 is YYNGEE. The CDR3 DNA sequence: TGTGCCAGCAGCGCCGACCCTGCGCCTGAAAAACTGTTTTTT. It specifies CASSADPAPEKLFF.

CDR3: CASNPGTGVKNEQFF. The CDR3 DNA sequence: TGTGCCAGCAACCCCGGGACAGGGGTTAAAAATGAGCAGTTCTTC. The chain has TRBV6-2 or TRBV6-3 and TRBJ2-1; 10 positions agree with TRBD1. Germline loops: CDR1 MNHEY, CDR2 SVGEGT. The V segment lost 7 bases and the J segment 7 bases; nucleotides outside the gene matches: 10. This CDR3 has 15 amino acids.

This clonotype came up a few times. The chain employs TRBV7-2 and TRBJ2-5, with 15 bases identical to TRBD2. This CDR3 has 16 residues. After removal of 5 bases from V and 5 bases from J, the junction contained 6 bases not matched to a gene. CDR1 SGHTA and CDR2 FQGNSA come from the germline V gene. This CDR3 is CASSIGLAGGRETQYF. The CDR3 coding sequence is TGTGCCAGCAGCATAGGACTAGCGGGAGGGCGGGAGACCCAGTACTTC.

The chain links TRBV20-1 to TRBJ1-2; TRBD1 matches 7 bases. The CDR3 extends over 14 amino acids. Germline V gene data show CDR1 as DFQATT and CDR2 as SNEGSKA (reference sequence). Losses at the gene ends were 0 bases for V and 5 bases for J; bases not matched to a gene: 6. In nucleotides, the CDR3 is TGCAGTGCTAGAGATTTCGGGACAGCATATGGCTACACCTTC. It specifies CSARDFGTAYGYTF.

This clonotype was counted only a few times. The V gene is TRBV20-1, the J gene TRBJ2-3; D perhaps matches TRBD2 (5 bases). The CDR3 sequence is 13 residues long. Germline CDR1 reads DFQATT; CDR2 reads SNEGSKA (reference sequence). Trimming pared 4 bases from V and 2 bases from J, leaving 10 bases between. The CDR3 loop is CSATWTYTDTQYF. The DNA of the CDR3 is TGCAGTGCTACTTGGACTTACACAGATACGCAGTATTTT.

The V call is TRBV20-1, the J call TRBJ2-5; the match to TRBD2 covers 7 bases. Germline V CDR1 and CDR2: DFQATT, SNEGSKA (reference sequence). The V and J ends lost 0 bases and 4 bases, in that order; junction bases with no gene match: 11. The CDR3 runs to 16 residues. CDR3: CSARESWRGGGETQYF. In DNA form, the CDR3 reads TGCAGTGCTAGAGAATCCTGGCGGGGCGGGGGAGAGACCCAGTACTTC.

V is TRBV4-1 and J is TRBJ1-1, with a weak D call TRBD1 (6 bases). V lost 1 base and J 2 bases, leaving 11 bases between the germline ends. The CDR3 has 15 amino acids. Germline CDR1 reads MGHRA; CDR2 reads YSYEKL. The CDR3, as DNA: TGCGCCAGCAGCCAAGCCACGGGGGGCAACACTGAAGCTTTCTTT. Its protein is CASSQATGGNTEAFF.

This sequence joins TRBV12-3 or TRBV12-4 and TRBJ1-1; weak D call: TRBD1 (5 bases). This CDR3 spans 13 amino acids. The V end lost 10 bases, the J end lost 2 bases, and 14 bases lay between the germline ends. The CDR3 region has the DNA TGTGCCAACACCCAGGGAGAAAACACTGAAGCTTTCTTT. Translating it yields CANTQGENTEAFF.

The genes are TRBV20-1 and TRBJ2-1, with D possibly matching TRBD1 (6 bases). Germline lookup yields CDR1 DFQATT and CDR2 SNEGSKA (reference sequence). The CDR3 has 17 amino acids. The germline V and J ends were trimmed by 6 bases and 0 bases, with 21 bases remaining between them. CDR3 amino acids: CSAESRDTESSYNEQFF. The CDR3 DNA reads as TGCAGTGCCGAAAGCCGGGACACCGAAAGCTCCTACAATGAGCAGTTCTTC.

The chain combines TRBV5-1 with TRBJ1-5; 7 positions agree with TRBD1. Per the germline V gene, CDR1 is SGHRS and CDR2 is YFSETQ. The junction had 6 bases not matched to a gene; V was cut back by 4 bases and J by 5 bases. This CDR3 is 14 amino acids long. CDR3 protein: CASSDAGGDQPQHF. The CDR3 nucleotides read TGCGCCAGCAGCGATGCAGGGGGGGATCAGCCCCAGCATTTT.

The table lists this clonotype with many counts. The chain uses TRBV20-1 and TRBJ2-5; D ambiguous. The CDR3 is 11 amino acids. The germline V and J ends were trimmed by 6 bases and 5 bases, with 10 bases remaining between them. The germline V gene encodes CDR1 DFQATT and CDR2 SNEGSKA (reference sequence). This CDR3 reads CSAYPVETQYF. The DNA of the CDR3 is TGCAGTGCCTACCCGGTGGAGACCCAGTACTTC.